These 8 T cell receptor beta chains share one sample of origin, sequenced in a study of blood T cell repertoires in COVID-19. The protocol was immunoSEQ multiplex PCR, while the TCRdb copy is restricted to in-frame clones and leaves out a portion. The profile shows approximately 250,000 clones, about nine tenths of them singletons. Sequenced material: PBMCs or T cells enriched from blood (not recorded which). The receptors here all came from a woman aged 40 to 50 with acute COVID-19.

The chain couples TRBV6-5 to TRBJ1-1, with 9 bases lining up with TRBD1. The CDR3 sequence is 15 residues long. J lost 1 base, V lost 6 bases, and 6 bases had no gene match. Germline CDR1 MNHEY, CDR2 SVGAGI. This CDR3 is CASRGIQGANTEAFF. CDR3 DNA sequence: TGTGCCAGCAGGGGGATACAGGGGGCGAACACTGAAGCTTTCTTT.

The rearrangement joins TRBV10-3 to TRBJ2-1, with 12 nucleotides matching TRBD2. Germline CDR1 ENHRY, CDR2 SYGVKD. The length of the CDR3 is 14 residues. Germline trimming cut 6 bases from V and 7 bases from J; bases unmatched to any gene: 4. CDR3 sequence (DNA): TGTGCCATCAGGACTAGCGGGAGCGATAATGAGCAGTTCTTC. Its protein is CAIRTSGSDNEQFF.

The CDR3 loop is CASSQEGTAQTGELFF. The CDR3 DNA reads as TGCGCCAGCAGCCAAGAAGGGACAGCCCAAACCGGGGAGCTGTTTTTT. The genes are TRBV4-3 and TRBJ2-2; 7 nucleotides agree with TRBD1. With 0 bases clipped from V and 5 bases from J, the junction kept 6 bases outside the gene matches. The CDR3 loop spans 16 amino acids. Germline V gene sequence: CDR1 LGHNA, CDR2 YSLEER.

V usage is TRBV24-1 and J usage is TRBJ2-7; 8 bases are a match to TRBD1. Germline values: CDR1 KGHDR, CDR2 SFDVKD. The V gene end was trimmed by 4 bases and the J gene end by 4 bases; junction bases not matched to a gene: 5. This CDR3 region has 14 residues. CDR3 sequence (DNA): TGTGCCACCAGTGACCCGGACAGGGCTTACGAGCAGTACTTC. It translates to CATSDPDRAYEQYF.

V gene TRBV5-1 combines with J gene TRBJ1-4; the D gene is possibly TRBD1 (6 bases). Deletions cut 0 bases from V and 11 bases from J, with 14 bases between. The germline gives CDR1 SGHRS, CDR2 YFSETQ. The CDR3 spans 14 residues. The CDR3 is CASSLASGAGKLFF. CDR3 DNA: TGCGCCAGCAGCTTGGCGTCAGGGGCTGGGAAACTGTTTTTT.

This clone has only a few counts. V usage is TRBV9 and J usage is TRBJ2-1, with TRBD2 identical over 8 bases. The J segment lost 8 bases and the V segment lost 0 bases, leaving 7 bases of the junction unmatched. From germline, CDR1 is SGDLS and CDR2 YYNGEE. The CDR3 loop spans 15 amino acids. CDR3 nucleotides: TGTGCCAGCAGCGTAGTCAATAGCGGGACCGATGAGCAGTTCTTC. It is translated as CASSVVNSGTDEQFF.

The rearrangement joins TRBV2 to TRBJ1-6; possible D gene TRBD1, 6 bases. Germline lookup yields CDR1 SNHLY and CDR2 FYNNEI. Trimming cost V 3 bases and J 9 bases, with 15 bases left between them. The CDR3 spans 15 residues. CDR3 coding DNA: TGTGCCAGCAGTGAGGGAACAGGGTATGGTTCACCCCTCCACTTT. It translates to CASSEGTGYGSPLHF.

The chain links TRBV19 to TRBJ2-2, with 8 nucleotides matching TRBD2. From germline, CDR1 is LNHDA and CDR2 SQIVND (reference sequence). Unmatched junction bases numbered 3, after V lost 2 bases and J lost 4 bases. The CDR3 totals 15 residues. This chain's CDR3 is CASSIRREGTGELFF. The CDR3 coding sequence is TGTGCCAGTAGTATAAGACGGGAGGGCACCGGGGAGCTGTTTTTT.